A selection of T cell receptor beta chains follows, all from one sample in a study of PD-1 blockade in classical Hodgkin lymphoma. Assay used: immunoSEQ multiplex PCR; TCRdb lists only in-frame clones, some missing. The sample holds tens of thousands of clones; approximately 92% are singletons and the top ten take about 10%. The material was peripheral blood mononuclear cells (PBMCs), obtained before the second cycle of nivolumab. Every receptor here comes from a human donor with classical Hodgkin lymphoma. The CDR3 runs from the conserved cysteine through the conserved F or W. Rows give clone size only sometimes, using once, few, many, or a class for an expanded clone.

>TRBV6-1|TRBJ1-5|14|-
CASERGFPLGTQHF
>TRBV27|TRBJ2-6|16|-
CASSLFSEAGANVLTF
>TRBV6-1|TRBJ2-3|14|once
CASGESVSTDTQYF
>TRBV4-1|TRBJ2-5|13|-
CASSQETAETQYF
>TRBV5-1|TRBJ2-3|16|-
CASSLDGAPRTDTQYF
>TRBV5-1|TRBJ1-2|14|once
CASSLGDPNYGYTF
>TRBV6-6|TRBJ2-5|14|-
CASSYMVAQETQYF
>TRBV11-2|TRBJ2-5|15|-
CASSLEAGGEETQYF
>TRBV6-1|TRBJ1-3|17|-
CASSEVGTGTGRNTIYF
>TRBV6-1|TRBJ1-6|17|-
CASSEALFGGLNSPLHF
>TRBV18|TRBJ1-5|15|-
CASSPQGVGNQPQHF
>TRBV4-1|TRBJ2-2|17|-
CASSQDRLAGLTGELFF
>TRBV19|TRBJ1-3|17|-
CASSRDPGTGAGNTIYF
>TRBV13|TRBJ2-1|13|once
CASSLGQGNEQFF
>TRBV27|TRBJ2-7|11|-
CASGVGGEQYF
>TRBV19|TRBJ2-7|13|-
CATAGHLLNEQYF
>TRBV7-2|TRBJ2-2|14|-
CASSFLAGTGELFF
>TRBV4-1|TRBJ2-1|16|-
CASSQVAGGTYNEQFF
>TRBV2|TRBJ1-5|14|-
CASSGSNSDQPQHF
>TRBV27|TRBJ1-6|15|-
CASSFGVSYNSPLHF
>TRBV30|TRBJ2-2|14|-
CAWSVWGSVGLTFF
>TRBV9|TRBJ2-7|14|once
CASSPRGHDREQYF
>TRBV5-1|TRBJ2-1|15|-
CASSLAQGISGEQFF
>TRBV5-4|TRBJ1-2|14|-
CASSLEGFRDGYTF
>TRBV6-1|TRBJ2-2|14|-
CASFRTGDRRELFF
>TRBV5-4|TRBJ2-3|15|-
CASSGTTQTGGTQYF
>TRBV7-2|TRBJ2-3|14|-
CASSPDRGTDTQYF
>TRBV28|TRBJ2-4|17|-
CASSFIGSGGLGNIQYF
>TRBV28|TRBJ2-5|16|-
CASSSRRRGYLETQYF